Listed below are T cell receptor beta chains from one sample, sequenced in a study of blood T cell repertoires in COVID-19. Clones were read by immunoSEQ multiplex PCR, and TCRdb kept only the in-frame ones, dropping some. The table has more than 200,000 clones, over 75% seen once. The sequenced sample was PBMCs or T cells enriched from blood (not recorded which). All receptors come from a man aged 40-49 years who had recovered from COVID-19. CDR3s include the opening cysteine and the closing phenylalanine or tryptophan. D genes are given only for firm matches. A clone size is listed for some rows: how often the clone was seen (once, few, many), or a class if it is expanded.

>TRBD1|.|TRBJ2-2|TRBV4-3
TGCGCCAGCAGCCAGATCAGGACAGGAGGTCCCGGGGAGCTGTTTTTT
CASSQIRTGGPGELFF
>.|.|TRBJ1-6|TRBV7-9
TGTGCCAGCAGCTTAGTCCCAGGGCCTAATTCACCCCTCCACTTT
CASSLVPGPNSPLHF
>TRBD1|.|TRBJ2-2|TRBV5-1
TGCGCCAGCAGCTGGGGGACAGGGAGCACCGGGGAGCTGTTTTTT
CASSWGTGSTGELFF
>.|.|TRBJ2-7|TRBV10-3
TGTGCCATCAGTGTACAGAAAGACGGGGGCGAGCAGTACTTC
CAISVQKDGGEQYF
>.|.|TRBJ1-4|TRBV4-2
TGTGCCAGCAGCCAAACTTCGGACGGGGATAATGAAAAACTGTTTTTT
CASSQTSDGDNEKLFF
>TRBD2|.|TRBJ2-7|TRBV5-4
TGTGCCAGCAGCGCTACTAGCGAAACCTACGAGCAGTACTTC
CASSATSETYEQYF
>.|few|TRBJ2-5|TRBV5-4
TGTGCCAGCAGCTTGCTCCCTATAGAGACCCAGTACTTC
CASSLLPIETQYF
>.|few|TRBJ1-3|TRBV7-2
TGTGCCAGCAGCTTAGTCGGGGGGGTGGGAAACACCATATATTTT
CASSLVGGVGNTIYF
>TRBD1|.|TRBJ1-2|TRBV6-5
TGTGCCAGCAGTTACCCGGACAGGGGTGGCTACACCTTC
CASSYPDRGGYTF
>TRBD1|.|TRBJ1-5|TRBV19
TGTGCCAGTAGTTCAACGACAGGGTATTCTCAGCCCCAGCATTTT
CASSSTTGYSQPQHF
>.|.|TRBJ1-6|TRBV7-8
TGTGCCACCGACTCCGACGGGAATTCACCCCTCCACTTT
CATDSDGNSPLHF
>TRBD1|.|TRBJ2-5|TRBV7-9
TGTGCCAGCAGCCCTGGGCGGACAGGACAAGAGACCCAGTACTTC
CASSPGRTGQETQYF
>TRBD2|once|TRBJ2-2|TRBV11-3
TGTGCCAGCAGCTTGCGGGGGTCGACCGGGGAGCTGTTTTTT
CASSLRGSTGELFF
>.|.|TRBJ2-7|TRBV18
TGTGCCAGCTCACCACCGAGGCCCTACGAGCAGTACTTC
CASSPPRPYEQYF
>.|few|TRBJ2-7|TRBV6-5
TGTGCCAGCAGTTCCGAGATCTACGAGCAGTACTTC
CASSSEIYEQYF
>.|.|TRBJ2-7|TRBV6-5
TGTGCCAGTCAACCCCCCGGGGGATACGAGCAGTACTTC
CASQPPGGYEQYF
>TRBD1|once|TRBJ2-5|TRBV7-9
TGTGCCAGCAGCACACTCAAAAAGGGACAGGGTGGGGAGACCCAGTACTTC
CASSTLKKGQGGETQYF
>.|few|TRBJ2-5|TRBV9
TGTGCCAGCAGCCCCAAGTGGCGGGACCTCCAAGAGACCCAGTACTTC
CASSPKWRDLQETQYF
>TRBD2|once|TRBJ2-3|TRBV19
TGTGCCAGTAAAGGACTAGCGGGTTTCACAGATACGCAGTATTTT
CASKGLAGFTDTQYF
>.|once|TRBJ1-3|TRBV9
TGTGCCAGCAGCGTAGCTTTTGGAAACACCATATATTTT
CASSVAFGNTIYF
>TRBD1|.|TRBJ2-7|TRBV7-9
TGTGCCAGCAGCTTGCGACCGGGACAGGGGGCTTACGAGCAGTACTTC
CASSLRPGQGAYEQYF
>TRBD1|.|TRBJ1-1|TRBV12-3/TRBV12-4
TGTGCCAGCAGTCGACAGGGGGGAACTGAAGCTTTCTTT
CASSRQGGTEAFF
>TRBD2|.|TRBJ2-3|TRBV9
TGTGCCAGCAGCCGAAGCGGGGGGGCAGATGATACGCAGTATTTT
CASSRSGGADDTQYF
>TRBD2|few|TRBJ2-7|TRBV28
TGTGCCAGCAGCCCCGGACTAGCTGGCAACGAGCAGTACTTC
CASSPGLAGNEQYF
>.|.|TRBJ2-7|TRBV6-5
TGTGCCAGCAGTTACAACAGCCACTCCTACGAGCAGTACTTC
CASSYNSHSYEQYF
>.|.|TRBJ2-7|TRBV6-5
TGTGCCAGCAGTTACTCGACGGGGGACCCTAGAGAGCAGTACTTC
CASSYSTGDPREQYF
>.|.|TRBJ2-2|TRBV19
TGTGCCAGTAAGGATAGCGGTAACACCGGGGAGCTGTTTTTT
CASKDSGNTGELFF
>.|.|TRBJ1-1|TRBV6-5
TGTGCCAGCAGTTCTCCGGTCCTCACTGAAGCTTTCTTT
CASSSPVLTEAFF
>TRBD2|.|TRBJ2-7|TRBV5-1
TGCGCCAGCAGCCTTCTAGCGGGTAACTCCTACGAGCAGTACTTC
CASSLLAGNSYEQYF
>.|few|TRBJ2-3|TRBV2
TGTGCCAGCAACGGGGGTCTAGGAGATACGCAGTATTTT
CASNGGLGDTQYF
>.|.|TRBJ1-4|TRBV28
TGTGCCAGCATCCCCACAGGGATGCGAAAACTGTTTTTT
CASIPTGMRKLFF
>TRBD1|.|TRBJ1-4|TRBV15
TGTGCCACCAGCAGAGGCGGGACAGAGAGTTCTAATGAAAAACTGTTTTTT
CATSRGGTESSNEKLFF
>TRBD1|.|TRBJ2-7|TRBV5-8
TGTGCCAGCAGCTTACAGGGGTACGCGGTCGAGCAGTACTTC
CASSLQGYAVEQYF
>.|.|TRBJ2-6|TRBV6-5
TGTGCCAGCATGAGGGACTCTGGGGCCAACGTCCTGACTTTC
CASMRDSGANVLTF
>.|.|TRBJ2-5|TRBV2
TGTGCCAGCAGTTTAAGACAGGTTCAAGAGACCCAGTACTTC
CASSLRQVQETQYF
>.|.|TRBJ2-7|TRBV4-1
TGCGCCAGCAGCCAAGAGGGCGTGGCCAACTACGAGCAGTACTTC
CASSQEGVANYEQYF
>TRBD2|.|TRBJ2-3|TRBV5-6
TGTGCCAGCTCCAGGTCGCTAGCGGCGCCCACAGATACGCAGTATTTT
CASSRSLAAPTDTQYF
>TRBD1|.|TRBJ1-2|TRBV4-1
TGCGCCAGCAGCCAAGAGACAGGGCACTATGGCTACACCTTC
CASSQETGHYGYTF
>.|.|TRBJ1-1|TRBV30
TGTGCCTGGACCCGCGGGAGCACTGAAGCTTTCTTT
CAWTRGSTEAFF
>TRBD1|.|TRBJ1-3|TRBV27
TGTGCCAGCAGGACAGGGGGCCCTGGAAACACCATATATTTT
CASRTGGPGNTIYF
>TRBD2|.|TRBJ2-7|TRBV5-4
TGTGCCAGCAGCCGCGGACTAGCGGGGACCAACTTC
CASSRGLAGTNF
>.|.|TRBJ2-2|TRBV30
TGTGCCTGGGCCCCCGGAACAGGGCTCGGGGAGCTGTTTTTT
CAWAPGTGLGELFF
>.|.|TRBJ1-3|TRBV28
TGTGCCAGCAGTCCCCCCCAAGGGACTGACTCTGGAAACACCATATATTTT
CASSPPQGTDSGNTIYF
>.|.|TRBJ1-3|TRBV7-8
TGTGCCAGCAGCTTAGGGAGGGGTCTTGGAAACACCATATATTTT
CASSLGRGLGNTIYF
>TRBD1|.|TRBJ1-1|TRBV15
TGTGCCACCAAGACCGGGACAGGGGGTACTGAAGCTTTCTTT
CATKTGTGGTEAFF
>.|.|TRBJ1-2|TRBV7-5
TGTGTCAGAAGCTTAGTTGACGTCCCCACAGGTCCTGACTTTAACTATGGCTACACCTTC
CVRSLVDVPTGPDFNYGYTF
>.|.|TRBJ2-1|TRBV12-3/TRBV12-4
TGTGCCAGCAGTTTCAGGGGTGTATCGGAGCAGTTCTTC
CASSFRGVSEQFF
>TRBD1|.|TRBJ2-7|TRBV10-3
TGTGCCATCAGTGGGGCCCCGACAGGGACCTACGAGCAGTACTTC
CAISGAPTGTYEQYF
>TRBD1|.|TRBJ1-2|TRBV10-3
TGTGCCATCAGGGGGACAGGGACACATGGCTACACCTTC
CAIRGTGTHGYTF
>.|.|TRBJ1-2|TRBV5-1
TGCGCCAGTCAGGGTTCGGACTATGGCTACACCTTC
CASQGSDYGYTF
>TRBD1|.|TRBJ2-2|TRBV27
TGTGCCAGCAGTTATCGACAGGGCCTTAACACCGGGGAGCTGTTTTTT
CASSYRQGLNTGELFF
>.|.|TRBJ2-1|TRBV19
TGTGCCAGTAGTACGGGGTTTTACAATGAGCAGTTCTTC
CASSTGFYNEQFF
>.|few|TRBJ1-1|TRBV11-2
TGTGCCAGCACCCATGGAGGGTCCACTGAAGCTTTCTTT
CASTHGGSTEAFF